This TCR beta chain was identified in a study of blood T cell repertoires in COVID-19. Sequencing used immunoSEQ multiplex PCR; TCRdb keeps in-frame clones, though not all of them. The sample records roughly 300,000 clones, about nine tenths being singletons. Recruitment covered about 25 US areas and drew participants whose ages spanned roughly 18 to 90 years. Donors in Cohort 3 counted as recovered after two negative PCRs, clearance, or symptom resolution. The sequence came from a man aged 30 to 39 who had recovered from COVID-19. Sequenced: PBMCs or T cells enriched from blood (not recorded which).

The CDR3 sequence: CASGAGYNEQFF. The CDR3 DNA sequence: TGCGCCAGCGGGGCAGGCTACAATGAGCAGTTCTTC. The chain combines TRBV5-1 with TRBJ2-1; maybe TRBD1 (5 bases). The CDR3 contains 12 residues. Germline CDR1 and CDR2: SGHRS and YFSETQ. V was trimmed by 7 bases and J by 3 bases, leaving 8 bases between them.